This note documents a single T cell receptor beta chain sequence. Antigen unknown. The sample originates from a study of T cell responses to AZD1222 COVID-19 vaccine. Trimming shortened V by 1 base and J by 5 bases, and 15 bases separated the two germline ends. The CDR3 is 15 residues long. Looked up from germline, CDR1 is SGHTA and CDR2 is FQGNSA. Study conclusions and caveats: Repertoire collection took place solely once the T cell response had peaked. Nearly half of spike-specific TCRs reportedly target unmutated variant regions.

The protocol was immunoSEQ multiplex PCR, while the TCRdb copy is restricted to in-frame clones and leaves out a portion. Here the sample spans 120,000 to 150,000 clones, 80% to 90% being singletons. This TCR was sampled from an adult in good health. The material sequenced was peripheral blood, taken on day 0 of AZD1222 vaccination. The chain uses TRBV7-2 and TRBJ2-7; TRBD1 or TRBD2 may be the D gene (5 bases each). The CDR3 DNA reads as TGTGCCAGCAGCTTAGGGGGGATCCGGGGCAACGAGCAGTACTTC. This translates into CASSLGGIRGNEQYF.